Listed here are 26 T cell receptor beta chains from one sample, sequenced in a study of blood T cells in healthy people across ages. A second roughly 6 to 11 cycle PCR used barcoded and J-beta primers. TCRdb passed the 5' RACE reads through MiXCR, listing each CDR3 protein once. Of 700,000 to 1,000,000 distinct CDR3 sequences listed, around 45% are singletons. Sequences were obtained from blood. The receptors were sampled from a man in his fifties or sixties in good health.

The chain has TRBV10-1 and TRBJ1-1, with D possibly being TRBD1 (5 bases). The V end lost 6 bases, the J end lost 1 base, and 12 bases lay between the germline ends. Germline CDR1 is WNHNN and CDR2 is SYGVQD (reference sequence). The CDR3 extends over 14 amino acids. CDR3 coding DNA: TGCGCCAGCAGACCGGGACCCTCGAACACTGAAGCTTTCTTT. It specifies CASRPGPSNTEAFF.

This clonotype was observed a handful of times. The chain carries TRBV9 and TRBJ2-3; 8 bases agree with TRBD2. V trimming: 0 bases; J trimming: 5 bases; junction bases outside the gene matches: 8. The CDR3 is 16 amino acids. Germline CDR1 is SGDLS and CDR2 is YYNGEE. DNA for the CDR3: TGTGCCAGCAGCGTAGTCGGGGGGGCCTCAGGAGATACGCAGTATTTT. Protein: CASSVVGGASGDTQYF. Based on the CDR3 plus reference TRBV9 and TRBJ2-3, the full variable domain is DSGVTQTPKHLITATGQRVTLRCSPRSGDLSVYWYQQSLDQGLQFLIQYYNGEERAKGNILERFSAQQFPDLHSELNLSSLELGDSALYFCASSVVGGASGDTQYFGPGTRLTVL.

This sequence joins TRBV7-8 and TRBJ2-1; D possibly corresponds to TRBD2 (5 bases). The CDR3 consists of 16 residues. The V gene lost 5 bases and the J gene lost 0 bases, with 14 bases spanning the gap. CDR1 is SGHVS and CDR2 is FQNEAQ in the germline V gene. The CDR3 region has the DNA TGTGCCAGCAGCGCTAGCAGCTCCAGCTCCTACAATGAGCAGTTCTTC. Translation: CASSASSSSSYNEQFF.

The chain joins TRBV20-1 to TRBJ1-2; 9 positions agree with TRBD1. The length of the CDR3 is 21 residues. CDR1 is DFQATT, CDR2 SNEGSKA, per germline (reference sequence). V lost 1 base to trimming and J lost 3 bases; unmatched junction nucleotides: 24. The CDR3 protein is CSARGSARPDRGVGQDYGYTF. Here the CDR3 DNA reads TGCAGTGCTAGAGGATCGGCCAGGCCAGACAGGGGGGTCGGACAGGACTATGGCTACACCTTC.

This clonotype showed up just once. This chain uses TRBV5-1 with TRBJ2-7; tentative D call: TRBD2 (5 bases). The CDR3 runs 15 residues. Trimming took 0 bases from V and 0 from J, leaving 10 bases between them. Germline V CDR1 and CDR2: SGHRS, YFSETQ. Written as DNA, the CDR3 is TGCGCCAGCAGCTTGGAGGTTGGGAGCTCCTACGAGCAGTACTTC. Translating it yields CASSLEVGSSYEQYF.

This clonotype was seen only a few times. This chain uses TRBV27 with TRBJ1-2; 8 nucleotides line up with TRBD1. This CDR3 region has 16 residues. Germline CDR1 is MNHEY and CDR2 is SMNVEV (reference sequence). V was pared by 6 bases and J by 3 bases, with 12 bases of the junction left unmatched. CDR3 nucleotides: TGTGCCAGCAGCCCCAACAGGGGGTTGGGCGACTATGGCTACACCTTC. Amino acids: CASSPNRGLGDYGYTF.

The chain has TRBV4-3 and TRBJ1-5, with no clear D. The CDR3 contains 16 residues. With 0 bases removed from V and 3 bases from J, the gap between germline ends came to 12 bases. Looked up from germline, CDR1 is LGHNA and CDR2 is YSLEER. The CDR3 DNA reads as TGCGCCAGCAGCCAAGATTTAGGGTTGTACAATCAGCCCCAGCATTTT. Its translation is CASSQDLGLYNQPQHF.

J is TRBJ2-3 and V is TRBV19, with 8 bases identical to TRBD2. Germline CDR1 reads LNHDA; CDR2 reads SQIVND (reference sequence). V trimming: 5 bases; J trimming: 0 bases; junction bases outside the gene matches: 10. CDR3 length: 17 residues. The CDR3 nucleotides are TGTGCCAGTAGTTTAGCGGGGACGTCATCTAGCACAGATACGCAGTATTTT. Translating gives CASSLAGTSSSTDTQYF.

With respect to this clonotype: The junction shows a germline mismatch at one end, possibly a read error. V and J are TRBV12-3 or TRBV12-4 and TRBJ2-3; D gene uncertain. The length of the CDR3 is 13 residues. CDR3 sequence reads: CANSFGGTDTQYF. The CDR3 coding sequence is TGTGCCAACAGTTTTGGGGGCACAGATACGCAGTATTTT.

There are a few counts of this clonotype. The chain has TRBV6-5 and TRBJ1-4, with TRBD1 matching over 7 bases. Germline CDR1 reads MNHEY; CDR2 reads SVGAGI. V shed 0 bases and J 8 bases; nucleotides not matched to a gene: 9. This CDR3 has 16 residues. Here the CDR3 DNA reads TGTGCCAGCAGTTACTCGAGTGACAGGGTCTTCGAAAAACTGTTTTTT. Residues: CASSYSSDRVFEKLFF.

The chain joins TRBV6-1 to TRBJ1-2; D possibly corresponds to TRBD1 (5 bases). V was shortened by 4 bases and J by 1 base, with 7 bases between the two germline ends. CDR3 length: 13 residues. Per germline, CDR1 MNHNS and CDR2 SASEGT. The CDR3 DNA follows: TGTGCCAGCAGTGGGGACCTTAACTATGGCTACACCTTC. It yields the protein CASSGDLNYGYTF.

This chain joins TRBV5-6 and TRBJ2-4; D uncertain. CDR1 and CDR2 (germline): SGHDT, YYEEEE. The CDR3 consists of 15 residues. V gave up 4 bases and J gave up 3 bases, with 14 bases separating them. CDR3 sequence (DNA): TGTGCCAGCAGCACCGTAGAATCGGTCAAAAACATTCAGTACTTC. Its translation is CASSTVESVKNIQYF.

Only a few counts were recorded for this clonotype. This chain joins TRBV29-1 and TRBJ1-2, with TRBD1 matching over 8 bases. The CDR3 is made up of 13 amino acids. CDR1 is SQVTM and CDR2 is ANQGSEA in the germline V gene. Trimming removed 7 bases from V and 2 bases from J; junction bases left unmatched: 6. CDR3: CSAHDRGNYGYTF. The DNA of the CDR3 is TGCAGCGCCCACGACAGGGGAAACTATGGCTACACCTTC.

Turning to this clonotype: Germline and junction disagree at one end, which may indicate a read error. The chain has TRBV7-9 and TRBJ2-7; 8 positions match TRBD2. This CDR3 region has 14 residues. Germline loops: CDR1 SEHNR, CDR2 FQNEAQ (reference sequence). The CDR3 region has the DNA TGTGCCAGCAGCCTAGCGGGCGGGGGCCTCGAGCAGTACTTC. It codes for CASSLAGGGLEQYF.

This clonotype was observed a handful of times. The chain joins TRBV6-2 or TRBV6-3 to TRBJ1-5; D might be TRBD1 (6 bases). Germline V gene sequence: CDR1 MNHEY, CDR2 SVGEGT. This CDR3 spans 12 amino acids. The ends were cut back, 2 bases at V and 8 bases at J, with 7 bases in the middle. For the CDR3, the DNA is TGTGCCAGCAGTTACGGACAGAAGCCCCAGCATTTT. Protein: CASSYGQKPQHF.

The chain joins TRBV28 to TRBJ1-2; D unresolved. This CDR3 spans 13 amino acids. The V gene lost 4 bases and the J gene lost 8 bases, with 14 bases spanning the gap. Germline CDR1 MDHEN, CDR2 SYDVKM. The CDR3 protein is CASSSNTAGGYTF. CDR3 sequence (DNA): TGTGCCAGCAGTTCAAATACTGCCGGGGGCTACACCTTC.

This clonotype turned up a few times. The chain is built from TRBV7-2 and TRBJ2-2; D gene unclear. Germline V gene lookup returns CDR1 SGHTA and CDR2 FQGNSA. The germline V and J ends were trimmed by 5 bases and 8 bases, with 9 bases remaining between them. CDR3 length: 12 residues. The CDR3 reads CASSPARGELFF. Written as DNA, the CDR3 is TGTGCCAGCAGCCCTGCTAGAGGGGAGCTGTTTTTT.

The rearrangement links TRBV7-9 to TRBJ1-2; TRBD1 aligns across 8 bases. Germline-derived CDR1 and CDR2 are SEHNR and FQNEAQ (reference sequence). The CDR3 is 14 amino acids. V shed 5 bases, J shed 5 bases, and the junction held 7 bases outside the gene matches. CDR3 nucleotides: TGTGCCAGCAGCGCGGGACAGGACATTTATGGCTACACCTTC. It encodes CASSAGQDIYGYTF.

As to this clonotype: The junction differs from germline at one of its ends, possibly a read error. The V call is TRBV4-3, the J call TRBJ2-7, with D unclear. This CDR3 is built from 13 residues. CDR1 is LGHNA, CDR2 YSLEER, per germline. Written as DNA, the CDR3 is TGCGCCAACAGCCAAGACCCTTGGAACGAGCAGTACTTC. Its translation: CANSQDPWNEQYF.

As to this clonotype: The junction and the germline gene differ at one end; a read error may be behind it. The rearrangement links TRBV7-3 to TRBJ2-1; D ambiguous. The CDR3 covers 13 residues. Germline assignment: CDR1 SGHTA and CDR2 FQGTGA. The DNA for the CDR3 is TGTGCCAGCAGCTTGCCCATGAGCGATGAGCAGTTATTC. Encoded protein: CASSLPMSDEQLF.

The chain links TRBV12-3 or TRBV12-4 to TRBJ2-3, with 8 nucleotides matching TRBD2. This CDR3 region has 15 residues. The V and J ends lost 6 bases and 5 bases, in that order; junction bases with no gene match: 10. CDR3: CASSRGGPGGDTQYF. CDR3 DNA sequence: TGTGCCAGCAGCCGGGGGGGCCCCGGGGGAGATACGCAGTATTTT.

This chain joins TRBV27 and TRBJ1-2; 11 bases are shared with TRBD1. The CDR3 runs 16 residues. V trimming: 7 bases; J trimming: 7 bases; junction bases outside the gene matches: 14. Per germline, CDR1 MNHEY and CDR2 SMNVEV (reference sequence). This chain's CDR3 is CASTASPGQGVAGYTF. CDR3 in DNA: TGTGCCAGCACCGCATCCCCGGGACAGGGGGTTGCTGGCTACACCTTC.

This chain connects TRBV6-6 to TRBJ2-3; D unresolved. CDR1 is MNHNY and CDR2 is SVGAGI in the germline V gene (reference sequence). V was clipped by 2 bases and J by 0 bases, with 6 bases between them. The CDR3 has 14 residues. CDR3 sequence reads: CASSYGLSTDTQYF. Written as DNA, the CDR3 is TGTGCCAGCAGTTACGGCCTTAGCACAGATACGCAGTATTTT.

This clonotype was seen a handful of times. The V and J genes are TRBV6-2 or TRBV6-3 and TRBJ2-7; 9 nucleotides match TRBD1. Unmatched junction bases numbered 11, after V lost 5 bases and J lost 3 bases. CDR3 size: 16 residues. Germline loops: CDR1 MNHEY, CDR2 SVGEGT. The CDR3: CASSPFLGTGIYEQYF. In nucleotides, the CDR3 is TGTGCCAGCAGTCCTTTCCTCGGGACAGGGATCTACGAGCAGTACTTC.

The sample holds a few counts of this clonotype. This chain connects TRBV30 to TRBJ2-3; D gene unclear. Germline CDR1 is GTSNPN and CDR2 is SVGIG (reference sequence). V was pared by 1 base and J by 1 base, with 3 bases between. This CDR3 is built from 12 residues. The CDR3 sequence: CAWSAGTDTQYF. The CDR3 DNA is TGTGCCTGGAGTGCGGGCACAGATACGCAGTATTTT.

CDR3 protein: CASSYDKNIQYF. The CDR3 bases are TGTGCCAGCAGCTATGACAAAAACATTCAGTACTTC. The J gene is TRBJ2-4, the V gene TRBV7-9; D not certain. Trimming stripped 4 bases from V and 3 bases from J, with 4 bases between. Germline values: CDR1 SEHNR, CDR2 FQNEAQ (reference sequence). This CDR3 is built from 12 residues.